This T cell receptor (beta chain) stems from a study of cytomegalovirus exposure and HLA in healthy donors. The study's findings and limits: CMV serostatus was the only immune exposure information that was available. The authors enumerated 150 to 200 TCR beta chains as linked to cytomegalovirus.

The PCR had 60 Vbeta and 13 Jbeta primers. Profiling relied on immunoSEQ multiplex PCR, and the TCRdb table lists in-frame clones only, not all of them. Among approximately 150,000 clones listed, roughly 85% were seen once. CDR1 and CDR2 (germline): SGHTA, FQGNSA. This CDR3 region has 15 residues. V was pared by 5 bases and J by 3 bases, with 9 bases of the junction left unmatched. Remarks on this clone: Its antigen is unidentified.

The sequence came from a woman in her 30s in good health and CMV-seronegative. The genes are TRBV7-2 and TRBJ2-7, with 8 bases fitting TRBD1. Sequenced input: PBMCs. The DNA for the CDR3 is TGTGCCAGCAGCCCTCAGACAGGGGCGATCTACGAGCAGTACTTC. Translating gives CASSPQTGAIYEQYF.